The sequence of this T cell receptor (beta chain) was determined in a study of cytomegalovirus exposure and HLA in healthy donors. Study observations and caveats: TCR beta V segments were, for the most part, productive about 90% or about 30% of the time in an earlier analysis. High sensitivity and specificity were reportedly achieved when the classifier diagnosed cytomegalovirus status. Indistinguishability led to the exclusion of some V segments, TRBV6-2 and TRBV6-3 included.

The V end lost 1 base, the J end lost 0 bases, and 9 bases lay between the germline ends. CDR3 length equals 16 residues. CDR1 and CDR2 (germline): KGHSH, LQKENI. Amplification used 60 Vbeta primers and 13 Jbeta primers. The table came from immunoSEQ multiplex PCR; TCRdb's copy has only in-frame clones and leaves some out. The sample holds about 140,000 clones. Points on this clone: Its antigen remains unidentified.

These donors counted as nominally healthy when sampled, but unrecorded immune exposures were likely. Sequenced input: PBMCs. V and J are TRBV18 and TRBJ2-2; a weak D match, TRBD2 (5 bases). The sequence was obtained from a woman between 18 and 29 years old in good health and CMV-seronegative. CDR3 in DNA: TGTGCCAGCTCACCACGGTCGGGAACGAACACCGGGGAGCTGTTTTTT. Protein sequence: CASSPRSGTNTGELFF.